This TCR beta chain is from a study of shared clonotypes between healthy human individuals. Looking at the study overall: Used for every donor were three CD4 naive, three CD4 memory, two CD8 naive and one CD8 memory plate.

As to this clone: Its antigen is currently unknown.

Negatively enriched CD4+ T cells were divided by CD45RA into naive and memory. Findings and limits, study-wide: The genetic and exposure-history diversity represented was limited by few donors.

The germline V gene encodes CDR1 MDHEN and CDR2 SYDVKM. CDR3 length equals 15 residues. Trimming left V 5 bases short and J 5 bases short, with 15 bases between. This table comes from immunoSEQ multiplex PCR, and its TCRdb copy is limited to in-frame clones, with some not included. The sample has roughly 2.4 million clones, 90% to 96% seen once. V is TRBV28 and J is TRBJ2-2; a weak D match, TRBD1 (5 bases). The sequence came from a man aged 18 to 29 in good health. Source material: naive CD4+ T cells sorted from blood. Subset noted: CD45RA+ positively selected. The CDR3 nucleotides are TGTGCCAGCAGTACGCCAGGGCAAAAGACCGGGGAGCTGTTTTTT. Translating gives CASSTPGQKTGELFF.